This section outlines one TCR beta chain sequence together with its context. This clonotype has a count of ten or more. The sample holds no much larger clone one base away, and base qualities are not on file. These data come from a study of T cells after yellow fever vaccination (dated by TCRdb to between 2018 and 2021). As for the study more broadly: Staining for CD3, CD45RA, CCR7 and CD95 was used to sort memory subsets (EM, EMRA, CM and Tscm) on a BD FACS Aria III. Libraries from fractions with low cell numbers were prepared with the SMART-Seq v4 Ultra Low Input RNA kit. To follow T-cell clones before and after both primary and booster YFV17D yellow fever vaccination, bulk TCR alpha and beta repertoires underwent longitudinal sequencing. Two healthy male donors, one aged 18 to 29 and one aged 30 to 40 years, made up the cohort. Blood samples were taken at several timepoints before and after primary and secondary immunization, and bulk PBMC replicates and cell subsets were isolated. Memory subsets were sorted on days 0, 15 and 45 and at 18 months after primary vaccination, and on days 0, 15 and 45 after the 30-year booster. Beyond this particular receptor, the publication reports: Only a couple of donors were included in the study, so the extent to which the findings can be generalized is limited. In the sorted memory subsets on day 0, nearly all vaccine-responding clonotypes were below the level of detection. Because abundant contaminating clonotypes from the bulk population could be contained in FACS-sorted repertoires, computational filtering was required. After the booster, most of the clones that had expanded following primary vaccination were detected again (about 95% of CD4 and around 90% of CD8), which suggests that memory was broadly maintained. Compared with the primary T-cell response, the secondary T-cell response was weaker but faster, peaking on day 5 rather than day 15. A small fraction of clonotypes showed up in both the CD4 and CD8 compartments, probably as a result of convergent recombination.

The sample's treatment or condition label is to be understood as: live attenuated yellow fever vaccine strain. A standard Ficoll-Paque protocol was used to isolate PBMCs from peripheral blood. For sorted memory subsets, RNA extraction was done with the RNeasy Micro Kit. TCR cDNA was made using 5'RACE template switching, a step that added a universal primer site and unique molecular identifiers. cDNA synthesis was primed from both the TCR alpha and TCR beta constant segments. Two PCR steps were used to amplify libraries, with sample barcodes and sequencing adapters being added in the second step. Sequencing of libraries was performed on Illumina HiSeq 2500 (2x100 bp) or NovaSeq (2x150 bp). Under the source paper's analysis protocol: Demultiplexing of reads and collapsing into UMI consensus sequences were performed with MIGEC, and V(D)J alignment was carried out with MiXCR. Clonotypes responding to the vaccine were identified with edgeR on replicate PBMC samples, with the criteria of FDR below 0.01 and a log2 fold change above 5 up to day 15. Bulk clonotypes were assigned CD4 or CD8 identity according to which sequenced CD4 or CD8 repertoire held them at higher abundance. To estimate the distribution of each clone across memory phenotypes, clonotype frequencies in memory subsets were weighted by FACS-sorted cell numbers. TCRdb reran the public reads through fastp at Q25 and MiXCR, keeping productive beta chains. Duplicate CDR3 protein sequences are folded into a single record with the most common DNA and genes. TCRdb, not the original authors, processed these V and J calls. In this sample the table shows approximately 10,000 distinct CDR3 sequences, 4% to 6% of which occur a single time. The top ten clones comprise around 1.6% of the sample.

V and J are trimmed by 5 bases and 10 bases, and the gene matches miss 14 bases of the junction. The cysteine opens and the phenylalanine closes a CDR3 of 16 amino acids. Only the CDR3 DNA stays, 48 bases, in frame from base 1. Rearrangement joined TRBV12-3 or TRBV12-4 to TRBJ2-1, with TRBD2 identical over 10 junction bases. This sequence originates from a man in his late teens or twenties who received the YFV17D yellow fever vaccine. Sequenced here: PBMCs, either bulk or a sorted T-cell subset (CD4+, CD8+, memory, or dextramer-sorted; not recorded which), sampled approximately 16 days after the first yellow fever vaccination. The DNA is TGTGCCAGCAGTCCATTCGGGAGCGGGGGGGCGCAGGAGCAGTTCTTC. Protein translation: CASSPFGSGGAQEQFF.